The rows below give T cell receptor beta chains drawn from one sample of a study of blood T cell repertoires in COVID-19. Clones were read by immunoSEQ multiplex PCR, and TCRdb kept only the in-frame ones, dropping some. The profile shows approximately 230,000 clones, roughly 87% of them singletons. Sequencing was performed on PBMCs or T cells enriched from blood (not recorded which). The receptors originated from a woman younger than 45 with acute COVID-19. Each CDR3 is given with its conserved first and last residue. D genes are given only for firm matches. A row's size may be missing; if present it is once, few, many or a size class.

v_call: TRBV14; d_call: TRBD2; clone_size: NA; j_call: TRBJ2-7; cdr3_aa: CASSQDLLRPRGEIAGGPYEQYF; cdr3_nt: TGTGCCAGCAGCCAAGACCTACTTAGGCCAAGAGGTGAGATCGCGGGAGGCCCCTACGAGCAGTACTTC
v_call: TRBV27; d_call: NA; clone_size: once; j_call: TRBJ2-1; cdr3_aa: CASSSFRTYNEQFF; cdr3_nt: TGTGCCAGCAGTTCGTTCAGGACCTACAATGAGCAGTTCTTC
v_call: TRBV2; d_call: NA; clone_size: once; j_call: TRBJ1-2; cdr3_aa: CASSERGSSYGYTF; cdr3_nt: TGTGCCAGCAGTGAAAGGGGGTCAAGCTATGGCTACACCTTC
v_call: TRBV6-1; d_call: NA; clone_size: NA; j_call: TRBJ2-1; cdr3_aa: CASSEIRLAGGYEQFF; cdr3_nt: TGTGCCAGCAGTGAAATTCGTCTAGCTGGGGGCTATGAGCAGTTCTTC
v_call: TRBV28; d_call: NA; clone_size: NA; j_call: TRBJ1-2; cdr3_aa: CASSLAGLEGYTF; cdr3_nt: TGTGCCAGCAGTTTGGCGGGGTTGGAAGGCTACACCTTC
v_call: TRBV5-3; d_call: NA; clone_size: NA; j_call: TRBJ2-1; cdr3_aa: CARSLEAHEQFF; cdr3_nt: TGTGCCAGAAGCTTGGAAGCCCATGAGCAGTTCTTC
v_call: TRBV7-3; d_call: NA; clone_size: NA; j_call: TRBJ1-4; cdr3_aa: CASSLGGNYPRFNEKLFF; cdr3_nt: TGTGCCAGCAGCTTAGGGGGCAACTATCCGCGCTTTAATGAAAAACTGTTTTTT
v_call: TRBV27; d_call: NA; clone_size: once; j_call: TRBJ1-4; cdr3_aa: CASSLHGGEGELFF; cdr3_nt: TGTGCCAGCAGTTTACACGGGGGGGAAGGGGAACTGTTTTTT
v_call: TRBV6-5; d_call: NA; clone_size: NA; j_call: TRBJ1-3; cdr3_aa: CASKAHGVGNTIYF; cdr3_nt: TGTGCCAGCAAAGCCCACGGGGTAGGAAACACCATATATTTT
v_call: TRBV5-1; d_call: NA; clone_size: once; j_call: TRBJ2-2; cdr3_aa: CASSLAAGPGRAGELFF; cdr3_nt: TGCGCCAGCAGCTTGGCCGCGGGACCTGGTAGAGCCGGGGAGCTGTTTTTT
v_call: TRBV2; d_call: TRBD2; clone_size: few; j_call: TRBJ2-1; cdr3_aa: CASRGLAGYNEQFF; cdr3_nt: TGTGCCAGCAGGGGACTAGCTGGATACAATGAGCAGTTCTTC
v_call: TRBV5-4; d_call: TRBD2; clone_size: once; j_call: TRBJ2-2; cdr3_aa: CASGSGGISGELFF; cdr3_nt: TGTGCCAGCGGTAGCGGGGGGATTTCCGGGGAGCTGTTTTTT
v_call: TRBV19; d_call: TRBD1; clone_size: few; j_call: TRBJ1-5; cdr3_aa: CASSPSGTGNNQPQHF; cdr3_nt: TGTGCCAGTAGTCCTTCCGGGACAGGAAATAATCAGCCCCAGCATTTT
v_call: TRBV28; d_call: NA; clone_size: NA; j_call: TRBJ1-4; cdr3_aa: CATKRDLGLFF; cdr3_nt: TGTGCCACCAAACGGGATCTGGGACTGTTTTTT
v_call: TRBV28; d_call: TRBD1; clone_size: NA; j_call: TRBJ1-2; cdr3_aa: CASSPRDSFNYGYTF; cdr3_nt: TGTGCCAGCAGCCCCCGGGACAGCTTTAACTATGGCTACACCTTC
v_call: TRBV14; d_call: TRBD2; clone_size: few; j_call: TRBJ2-5; cdr3_aa: CASSQEGARLARYF; cdr3_nt: TGTGCCAGCAGCCAAGAGGGGGCCCGACTAGCGAGATACTTC
v_call: TRBV14; d_call: NA; clone_size: NA; j_call: TRBJ1-3; cdr3_aa: CASSRGGSGNTIYF; cdr3_nt: TGTGCCAGCAGCCGTGGAGGTAGTGGAAACACCATATATTTT
v_call: TRBV11-2; d_call: NA; clone_size: few; j_call: TRBJ2-3; cdr3_aa: CASIADRGTDTQYF; cdr3_nt: TGTGCCAGCATCGCGGACAGAGGCACAGATACGCAGTATTTT
v_call: TRBV10-3; d_call: TRBD1; clone_size: NA; j_call: TRBJ2-2; cdr3_aa: CATAGTGGSGELFF; cdr3_nt: TGTGCCACCGCCGGGACAGGGGGCTCCGGGGAGCTGTTTTTT
v_call: TRBV6-6; d_call: TRBD1; clone_size: NA; j_call: TRBJ1-2; cdr3_aa: CAAAPSTGGAYGYTF; cdr3_nt: TGTGCCGCAGCGCCCAGCACAGGGGGGGCCTATGGCTACACCTTC
v_call: TRBV27; d_call: NA; clone_size: few; j_call: TRBJ2-1; cdr3_aa: CASRPGGLVMRGSYNEQFF; cdr3_nt: TGTGCCAGCAGGCCAGGGGGACTAGTAATGCGGGGCTCCTACAATGAGCAGTTCTTC
v_call: TRBV4-1; d_call: TRBD2; clone_size: NA; j_call: TRBJ2-3; cdr3_aa: CASSLRGTSGGARTDTQYF; cdr3_nt: TGCGCCAGCAGTCTCCGGGGGACTAGCGGGGGGGCTCGCACAGATACGCAGTATTTT
v_call: TRBV25-1; d_call: TRBD2; clone_size: once; j_call: TRBJ2-1; cdr3_aa: CASLAGRSYNEQFF; cdr3_nt: TGTGCCAGCTTAGCGGGCCGCTCCTACAATGAGCAGTTCTTC
v_call: TRBV28; d_call: TRBD1; clone_size: once; j_call: TRBJ1-5; cdr3_aa: CASSHTSGTAVRDQPQHF; cdr3_nt: TGTGCCAGCAGCCATACATCCGGGACAGCAGTGCGGGATCAGCCCCAGCATTTT
v_call: TRBV7-3; d_call: NA; clone_size: NA; j_call: TRBJ2-1; cdr3_aa: CASSLNGGNSYNEQFF; cdr3_nt: TGTGCCAGCAGCTTAAATGGGGGGAACTCCTACAATGAGCAGTTCTTC
v_call: TRBV5-1; d_call: TRBD1; clone_size: NA; j_call: TRBJ2-7; cdr3_aa: CASSATRQGEPSFLSYEQYF; cdr3_nt: TGCGCCAGCAGCGCGACCCGACAGGGGGAACCATCATTCCTTTCCTACGAGCAGTACTTC
v_call: TRBV29-1; d_call: TRBD1; clone_size: NA; j_call: TRBJ1-1; cdr3_aa: CSVGTATFSPEAFF; cdr3_nt: TGCAGCGTCGGGACAGCTACCTTTTCTCCAGAGGCTTTCTTT
v_call: TRBV18; d_call: NA; clone_size: NA; j_call: TRBJ2-3; cdr3_aa: CASSPRGNADTQYF; cdr3_nt: TGTGCCAGCTCACCACGAGGGAATGCAGATACGCAGTATTTT
v_call: TRBV6-5; d_call: NA; clone_size: NA; j_call: TRBJ1-4; cdr3_aa: CASSYSAGRGEKLFF; cdr3_nt: TGTGCCAGCAGTTACTCGGCAGGGAGGGGAGAAAAACTGTTTTTT